This T cell receptor (beta chain) was observed in a study of blood T cell repertoires in COVID-19. Study context: Donors in the United States, Italy and Spain gave samples during acute or convalescent COVID-19. Sample material is recorded as cDNA or gDNA derived from T cells, B-cell-depleted T cells, or PBMCs.

Germline V CDR1 and CDR2: MNHEY, SVGAGI. The CDR3 contains 15 residues. With 0 bases removed from V and 0 bases from J, the gap between germline ends came to 9 bases. Original analysis: Nucleated cell number was recorded as an estimate derived from reference gene primer amplification. Assay used: immunoSEQ multiplex PCR; TCRdb lists only in-frame clones, some missing. From that table come the V and J calls and clone size; the DNA was used to work out D and trimming. The sample has over 250,000 clones, roughly four fifths seen once. Input material: peripheral blood. This chain connects TRBV6-5 to TRBJ2-7, with TRBD1 as a possible D gene (5 bases). This receptor was taken from a woman between 50 and 59 years old who had recovered from COVID-19. The CDR3 coding sequence is TGTGCCAGCAGTTACTCAGTACAGGACTCCTACGAGCAGTACTTC. Residues: CASSYSVQDSYEQYF.